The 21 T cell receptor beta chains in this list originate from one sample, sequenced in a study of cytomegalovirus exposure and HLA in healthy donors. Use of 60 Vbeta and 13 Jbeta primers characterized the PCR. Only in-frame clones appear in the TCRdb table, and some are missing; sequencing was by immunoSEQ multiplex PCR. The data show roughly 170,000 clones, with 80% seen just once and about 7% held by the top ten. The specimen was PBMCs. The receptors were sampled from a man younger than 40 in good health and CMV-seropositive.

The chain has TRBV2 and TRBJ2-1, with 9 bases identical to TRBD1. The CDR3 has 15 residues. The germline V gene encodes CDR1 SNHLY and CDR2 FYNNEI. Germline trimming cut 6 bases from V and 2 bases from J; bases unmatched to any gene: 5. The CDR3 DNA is TGTGCCAGCAGCCGGGGACAGGGAGCCTACAATGAGCAGTTCTTC. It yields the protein CASSRGQGAYNEQFF.

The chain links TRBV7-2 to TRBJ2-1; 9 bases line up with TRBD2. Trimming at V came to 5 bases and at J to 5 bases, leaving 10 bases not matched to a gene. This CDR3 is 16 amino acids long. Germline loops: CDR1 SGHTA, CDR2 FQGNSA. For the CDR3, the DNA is TGTGCCAGCAGCCGGGGTATGCTAGCGGGAAACAATGAGCAGTTCTTC. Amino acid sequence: CASSRGMLAGNNEQFF.

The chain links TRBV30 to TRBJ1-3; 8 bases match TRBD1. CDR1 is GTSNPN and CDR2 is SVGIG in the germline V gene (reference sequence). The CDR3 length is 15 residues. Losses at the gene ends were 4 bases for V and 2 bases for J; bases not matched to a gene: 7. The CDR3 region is CAWTGPGGPGNTIYF. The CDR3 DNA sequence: TGTGCCTGGACCGGTCCAGGGGGCCCTGGAAACACCATATATTTT. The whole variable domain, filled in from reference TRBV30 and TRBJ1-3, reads SQTIHQWPATLVQPVGSPLSLECTVEGTSNPNLYWYRQAAGRGLQLLFYSVGIGQISSEVPQNLSASRPQDRQFILSSKKLLLSDSGFYLCAWTGPGGPGNTIYFGEGSWLTVV.

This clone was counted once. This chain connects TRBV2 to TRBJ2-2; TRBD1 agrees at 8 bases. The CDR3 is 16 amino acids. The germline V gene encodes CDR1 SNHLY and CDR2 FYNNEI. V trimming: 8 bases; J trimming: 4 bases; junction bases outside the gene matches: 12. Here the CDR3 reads CASEDPGQESTGELFF. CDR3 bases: TGTGCCAGCGAAGATCCGGGACAGGAGAGCACCGGGGAGCTGTTTTTT.

The CDR3 region has the DNA TGCGCCAGCAGCCAAGAATGGACAGGCGGAATTACCTACGAGCAGTACTTC. Amino acids: CASSQEWTGGITYEQYF. The rearrangement uses TRBV4-1 and TRBJ2-7; 7 bases map to TRBD1. The V and J ends lost 0 bases and 2 bases, in that order; junction bases with no gene match: 10. Germline values: CDR1 MGHRA, CDR2 YSYEKL. CDR3 length: 17 residues.

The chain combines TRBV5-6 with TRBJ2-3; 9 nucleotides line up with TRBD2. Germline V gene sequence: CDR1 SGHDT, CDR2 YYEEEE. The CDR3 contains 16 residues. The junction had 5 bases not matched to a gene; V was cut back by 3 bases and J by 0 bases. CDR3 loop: CASSWALAGSTDTQYF. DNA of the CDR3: TGTGCCAGCAGCTGGGCCCTAGCGGGAAGCACAGATACGCAGTATTTT. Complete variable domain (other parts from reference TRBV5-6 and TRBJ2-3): DAGVTQSPTHLIKTRGQQVTLRCSPKSGHDTVSWYQQALGQGPQFIFQYYEEEERQRGNFPDRFSGHQFPNYSSELNVNALLLGDSALYLCASSWALAGSTDTQYFGPGTRLTVL.

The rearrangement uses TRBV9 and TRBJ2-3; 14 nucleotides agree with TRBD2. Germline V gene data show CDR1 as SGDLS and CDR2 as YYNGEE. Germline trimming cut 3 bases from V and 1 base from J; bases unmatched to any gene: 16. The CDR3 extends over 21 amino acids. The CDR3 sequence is CASSAALGTSGGGGGTDTQYF. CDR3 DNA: TGTGCCAGCAGCGCCGCCTTAGGGACTAGCGGGGGCGGCGGCGGCACAGATACGCAGTATTTT.

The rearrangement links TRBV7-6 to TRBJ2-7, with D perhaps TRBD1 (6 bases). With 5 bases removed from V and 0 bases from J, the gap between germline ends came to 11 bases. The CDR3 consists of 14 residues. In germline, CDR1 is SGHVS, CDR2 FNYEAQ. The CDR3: CASSPGQPSYEQYF. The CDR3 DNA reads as TGTGCCAGCAGCCCCGGACAGCCCTCCTACGAGCAGTACTTC. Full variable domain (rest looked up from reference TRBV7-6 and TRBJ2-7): GAGVSQSPRYKVTKRGQDVALRCDPISGHVSLYWYRQALGQGPEFLTYFNYEAQQDKSGLPNDRFSAERPEGSISTLTIQRTEQRDSAMYRCASSPGQPSYEQYFGPGTRLTVT.

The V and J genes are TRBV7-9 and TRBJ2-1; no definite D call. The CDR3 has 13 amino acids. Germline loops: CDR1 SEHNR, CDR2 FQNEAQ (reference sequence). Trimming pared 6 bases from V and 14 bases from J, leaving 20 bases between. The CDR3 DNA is TGTGCCAGCAGTTACGCACCCCGGAACCTAGAGTTCTTC. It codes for CASSYAPRNLEFF. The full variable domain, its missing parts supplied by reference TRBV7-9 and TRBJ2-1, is DTGVSQNPRHKITKRGQNVTFRCDPISEHNRLYWYRQTLGQGPEFLTYFQNEAQLEKSRLLSDRFSAERPKGSFSTLEIQRTEQGDSAMYLCASSYAPRNLEFFGPGTRLTVL.

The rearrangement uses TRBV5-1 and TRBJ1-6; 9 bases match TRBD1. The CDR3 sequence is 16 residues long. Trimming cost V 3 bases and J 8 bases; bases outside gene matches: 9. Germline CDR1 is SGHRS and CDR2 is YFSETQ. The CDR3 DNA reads TGCGCCAGCAGCTGTGGGGACAGGGAAATGGATTCACCCCTCCACTTT. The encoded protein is CASSCGDREMDSPLHF. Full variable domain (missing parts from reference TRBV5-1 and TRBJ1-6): KAGVTQTPRYLIKTRGQQVTLSCSPISGHRSVSWYQQTPGQGLQFLFEYFSETQRNKGNFPGRFSGRQFSNSRSEMNVSTLELGDSALYLCASSCGDREMDSPLHFGNGTRLTVT.

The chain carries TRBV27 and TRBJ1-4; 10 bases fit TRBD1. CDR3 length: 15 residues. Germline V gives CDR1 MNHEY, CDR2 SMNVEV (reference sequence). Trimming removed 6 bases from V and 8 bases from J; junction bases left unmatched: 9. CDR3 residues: CASRWGQGTGEKLFF. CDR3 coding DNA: TGTGCCAGCAGGTGGGGACAGGGGACCGGCGAAAAACTGTTTTTT.

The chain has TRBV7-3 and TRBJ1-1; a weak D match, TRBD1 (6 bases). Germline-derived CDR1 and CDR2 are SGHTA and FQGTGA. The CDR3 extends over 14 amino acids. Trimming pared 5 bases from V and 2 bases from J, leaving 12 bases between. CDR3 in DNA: TGTGCCAGCAGCCCAAGGGGGGGCAACACTGAAGCTTTCTTT. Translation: CASSPRGGNTEAFF. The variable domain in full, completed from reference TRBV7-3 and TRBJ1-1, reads GAGVSQTPSNKVTEKGKYVELRCDPISGHTALYWYRQSLGQGPEFLIYFQGTGAADDSGLPNDRFFAVRPEGSVSTLKIQRTERGDSAVYLCASSPRGGNTEAFFGQGTRLTVV.

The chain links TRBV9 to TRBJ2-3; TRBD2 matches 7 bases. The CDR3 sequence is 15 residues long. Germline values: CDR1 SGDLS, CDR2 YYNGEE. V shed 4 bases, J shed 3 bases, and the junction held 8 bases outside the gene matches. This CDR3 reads CASSPRGSGTDTQYF. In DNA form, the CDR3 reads TGTGCCAGCAGCCCTCGTGGTAGCGGGACAGATACGCAGTATTTT.

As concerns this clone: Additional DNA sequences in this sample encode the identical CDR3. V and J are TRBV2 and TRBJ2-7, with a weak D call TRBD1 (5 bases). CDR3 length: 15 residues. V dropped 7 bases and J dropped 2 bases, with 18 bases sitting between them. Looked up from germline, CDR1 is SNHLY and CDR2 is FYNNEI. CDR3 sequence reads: CASISPRIGAYEQYF. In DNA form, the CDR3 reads TGTGCCAGCATCTCCCCGCGGATAGGGGCCTACGAGCAGTACTTC.

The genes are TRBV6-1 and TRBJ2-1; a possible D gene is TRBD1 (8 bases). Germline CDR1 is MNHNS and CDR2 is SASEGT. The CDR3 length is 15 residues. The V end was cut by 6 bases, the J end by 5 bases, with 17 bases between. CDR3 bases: TGTGCCAGCAGAGAGGGACAGGCGGGGGACAATGAGCAGTTCTTC. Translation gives CASREGQAGDNEQFF.

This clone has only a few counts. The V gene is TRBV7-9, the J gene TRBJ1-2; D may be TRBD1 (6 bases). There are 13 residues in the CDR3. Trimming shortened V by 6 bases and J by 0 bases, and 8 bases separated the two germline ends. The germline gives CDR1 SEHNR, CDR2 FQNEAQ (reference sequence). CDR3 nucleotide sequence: TGTGCCAGCAGGAGGACAGCTAACTATGGCTACACCTTC. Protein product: CASRRTANYGYTF.

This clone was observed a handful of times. CDR3 nucleotide sequence: TGCGCCAGCAGCCAAGATAAACAGGGGGCATTCGAGCAGTACTTC. It specifies CASSQDKQGAFEQYF. The J gene is TRBJ2-7, the V gene TRBV4-3, with TRBD1 identical over 9 bases. The germline CDR1 and CDR2 sequences are LGHNA and YSLEER. There are 15 residues in the CDR3. V trimming: 0 bases; J trimming: 6 bases; junction bases outside the gene matches: 6.

The CDR3 region is CASGRDATHQGADEQYF. DNA of the CDR3: TGCGCCAGTGGCAGGGATGCAACCCACCAGGGGGCGGACGAGCAGTACTTC. The V call is TRBV5-1, the J call TRBJ2-7; 8 nucleotides match TRBD1. This CDR3 spans 17 amino acids. The germline gives CDR1 SGHRS, CDR2 YFSETQ. V lost 8 bases, J lost 5 bases, and 21 bases stayed unmatched.

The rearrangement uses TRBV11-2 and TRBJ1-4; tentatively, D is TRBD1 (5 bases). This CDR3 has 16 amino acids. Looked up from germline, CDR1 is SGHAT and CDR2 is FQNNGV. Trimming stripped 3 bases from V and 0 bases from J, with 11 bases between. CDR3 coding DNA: TGTGCCAGCAGCTTCGTAACAGGATCAACTAATGAAAAACTGTTTTTT. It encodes CASSFVTGSTNEKLFF. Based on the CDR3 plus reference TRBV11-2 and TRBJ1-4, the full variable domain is EAGVAQSPRYKIIEKRQSVAFWCNPISGHATLYWYQQILGQGPKLLIQFQNNGVVDDSQLPKDRFSAERLKGVDSTLKIQPAKLEDSAVYLCASSFVTGSTNEKLFFGSGTQLSVL.

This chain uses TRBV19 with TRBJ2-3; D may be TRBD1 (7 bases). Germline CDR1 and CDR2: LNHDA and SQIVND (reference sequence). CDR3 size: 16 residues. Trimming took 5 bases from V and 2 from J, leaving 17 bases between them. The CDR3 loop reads CASSSGGQHITDTQYF. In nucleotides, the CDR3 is TGTGCCAGTAGTTCCGGGGGACAGCACATCACAGATACGCAGTATTTT.

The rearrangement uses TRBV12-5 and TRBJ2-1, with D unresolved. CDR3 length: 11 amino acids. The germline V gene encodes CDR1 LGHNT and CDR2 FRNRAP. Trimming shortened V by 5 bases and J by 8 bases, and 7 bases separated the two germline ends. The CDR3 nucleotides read TGTGCTAGTGGTCTCGAGGATGAGCAGTTCTTC. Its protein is CASGLEDEQFF. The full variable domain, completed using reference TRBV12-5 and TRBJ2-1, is DARVTQTPRHKVTEMGQEVTMRCQPILGHNTVFWYRQTMMQGLELLAYFRNRAPLDDSGMPKDRFSAEMPDATLATLKIQPSEPRDSAVYFCASGLEDEQFFGPGTRLTVL.